This T cell receptor beta chain was retrieved from a study of blood T cell repertoires in COVID-19. The authors' processing: Amplified reference gene primers provided the basis for estimating nucleated cell counts. Repertoires were generated with immunoSEQ multiplex PCR, while TCRdb's copy carries only in-frame clones and drops some. Clone size and the V and J calls come from that table; the DNA yielded D and trimming. Among 150,000 to 200,000 clones, about 90% were seen once, and the ten largest hold roughly 1.2%. Everyone who took part was roughly 18 to 95 years old, and they came from 20 to 25 US areas. The germline V gene encodes CDR1 LGHDT and CDR2 YNNKEL (reference sequence). CDR3 size: 15 residues. The V gene lost 1 base and the J gene lost 5 bases, with 15 bases spanning the gap.

The sequencing input was PBMCs or T cells enriched from blood (not recorded which). The chain couples TRBV3-1 (or the pseudogene TRBV3-2) to TRBJ2-7; weak D call: TRBD2 (6 bases). This sequence was found in a human donor with acute COVID-19. The donor label of this sample is uncertain. CDR3 sequence reads: CASSQVVGGKDEQYF. In DNA, the CDR3 is TGTGCCAGCAGCCAAGTTGTCGGGGGTAAGGACGAGCAGTACTTC.